The T cell receptor beta chain under discussion was sequenced for a study of T cells in Graves' hyperthyroidism and ophthalmopathy. Study observations and caveats: Most expanded thyroid clonotypes above 0.001 recurred in blood. In the analysis, a 13 V-J model separated ophthalmopathy from stable hyperthyroidism.

About this clonotype itself: Its antigen is currently unknown.

The length of the CDR3 is 16 residues. Germline V gene lookup returns CDR1 MDHEN and CDR2 SYDVKM. Trimming took off 6 bases at V and 8 bases at J, with 24 bases between the two ends. Amplification targeted TCR beta CDR3 regions from RNA transcripts. First-round RT-PCR of the TCR CDR3 relied on the HTBI primer set. TCRdb re-called the multiplex PCR reads through MiXCR, storing one row per CDR3 protein. The table records 550,000 to 600,000 distinct CDR3 sequences, 46% of them present only once. This clonotype originated in an adult woman with Graves' disease, either hyperthyroidism or ophthalmopathy (not recorded which). The chain carries TRBV28 and TRBJ2-3; maybe TRBD1 (7 bases). The specimen was peripheral blood or thyroid tissue (not recorded which). The CDR3 DNA is TGTGCCAGCAGCTCCGCCGGCGGCAGGGGGGTAGTTACGCAGTATTTT. Its protein product is CASSSAGGRGVVTQYF.